This T cell receptor beta chain stems from a study of blood T cell repertoires in COVID-19. About the study: Sites across the United States, Italy and Spain contributed samples from acute and convalescent COVID-19. From T cells, B-cell-depleted T cells, or PBMCs came the material, which was cDNA or gDNA.

As handled by the study authors: Cell counts per sample came from amplifying reference gene primers. Profiled with immunoSEQ multiplex PCR; TCRdb holds only in-frame clones, not every one. V, J and clone size reflect that table, while D and trimming were determined from the DNA. The table has approximately 80,000 clones, 88% seen once; the top ten hold 9.1%. This clone has a handful of counts. What was sequenced was peripheral blood. This clonotype originated in a human donor in a cohort sampled during active COVID-19.

This CDR3 reads CASSQSGEQYF. The CDR3 region has the DNA TGTGCCAGCAGCCAGTCAGGGGAGCAGTACTTC. The rearrangement links TRBV3-1 (or the pseudogene TRBV3-2) to TRBJ2-7; the D gene is possibly TRBD1 (5 bases). Trimming pared 3 bases from V and 7 bases from J, leaving 7 bases between. The CDR3 is made up of 11 amino acids. Germline V gene data show CDR1 as LGHDT and CDR2 as YNNKEL (reference sequence).